A selection of T cell receptor beta chains follows, all from one sample in a study of identifying expanded T cells in peripheral blood. Repertoires were generated with immunoSEQ multiplex PCR, while TCRdb's copy carries only in-frame clones and drops some. The sample holds 100,000 to 150,000 clones, around 88% seen once. The sample taken for sequencing was blood. The receptors stem from a person aged 18 to 70 in good health. The CDR3 runs from the conserved cysteine through the conserved F or W. The D gene is left open where the match is weak. Clone size is stated in some rows and not others, as once, few, many or a class when expanded.

d_call j_call v_call cdr3_length clone_size cdr3_aa cdr3_nt
- TRBJ2-1 TRBV5-1 15 few CASSSVAESYNEQFF TGCGCCAGCAGCTCCGTAGCGGAGTCCTACAATGAGCAGTTCTTC
TRBD2 TRBJ2-3 TRBV10-3 16 once CAIRKSAGSTEDTQYF TGTGCCATCAGGAAGTCAGCGGGAAGTACAGAAGATACGCAGTATTTT
- TRBJ2-5 TRBV7-3 16 - CASSLKRSGYQETQYF TGTGCCAGCAGCTTAAAGCGGAGCGGCTATCAAGAGACCCAGTACTTC
TRBD2 TRBJ2-7 TRBV19 15 - CASSIWREGRYEQYF TGTGCCAGTAGTATCTGGCGGGAGGGCCGATACGAGCAGTACTTC
TRBD2 TRBJ2-1 TRBV18 15 - CASSSPLAGGYEQFF TGTGCCAGCTCATCCCCCCTAGCGGGAGGTTATGAGCAGTTCTTC
TRBD1 TRBJ2-7 TRBV30 14 - CAWTRPGGRYEQYF TGTGCCTGGACCCGGCCAGGGGGCAGGTACGAGCAGTACTTC
- TRBJ2-7 TRBV7-9 14 - CASSLASLVYEQYF TGTGCCAGCAGCTTAGCTAGCCTCGTATACGAGCAGTACTTC
- TRBJ1-6 TRBV7-9 13 - CASSQSRNSPLHF TGTGCCAGCAGCCAATCCCGGAATTCACCCCTCCACTTT
TRBD1 TRBJ2-3 TRBV7-2 16 - CASSFDRAPGTDTQYF TGTGCCAGCAGCTTCGACAGGGCCCCAGGGACAGATACGCAGTATTTT
- TRBJ2-7 TRBV6-6 14 - CASRSPQGRDEQYF TGTGCCAGCAGATCCCCACAGGGGAGGGACGAGCAGTACTTC
- TRBJ1-4 TRBV6-5 15 - CASSYSEGRQEKLFF TGTGCCAGCAGTTACTCGGAGGGGCGCCAAGAAAAACTGTTTTTT
- TRBJ1-2 TRBV7-2 15 once CASSPDRSWVYGYTF TGTGCCAGCAGCCCCGACAGGAGCTGGGTCTATGGCTACACCTTC
- TRBJ1-1 TRBV6-5 14 - CASSSGGVGTEAFF TGTGCCAGCAGTTCCGGAGGGGTCGGTACTGAAGCTTTCTTT
- TRBJ1-2 TRBV6-1 14 once CASSEVPGGDGYTF TGTGCCAGCAGTGAAGTACCAGGCGGAGATGGCTACACCTTC
- TRBJ2-1 TRBV10-3 13 once CAISESSGNEQFF TGTGCCATCAGTGAGTCGTCCGGGAATGAGCAGTTCTTC
TRBD1 TRBJ2-5 TRBV5-1 13 - CASNRQGQETQYF TGCGCCAGCAACAGACAGGGCCAAGAGACCCAGTACTTC
TRBD2 TRBJ2-5 TRBV27 15 - CASSLAGGQSVAQYF TGTGCCAGCAGTTTAGCGGGAGGCCAGTCGGTGGCCCAGTACTTC
- TRBJ2-7 TRBV5-4 14 - CASSPWAADYEQYF TGTGCCAGCAGCCCCTGGGCGGCCGACTACGAGCAGTACTTC
- TRBJ2-1 TRBV11-3 13 - CASSSPTRDEQFF TGTGCCAGCAGCTCGCCGACTAGGGATGAGCAGTTCTTC
TRBD1 TRBJ1-4 TRBV7-9 14 - CASSLRQGNEKLFF TGTGCCAGCAGCTTACGACAGGGGAATGAAAAACTGTTTTTT
- TRBJ1-1 TRBV30 14 - CAWSRLMTAGEAFF TGTGCCTGGAGTAGACTCATGACGGCGGGTGAAGCTTTCTTT
- TRBJ2-5 TRBV7-9 14 - CASSSREQGETQYF TGTGCCAGCAGCTCCAGGGAGCAGGGAGAGACCCAGTACTTC
TRBD2 TRBJ2-5 TRBV30 17 - CAWSVGLLAGGRETQYF TGTGCCTGGAGTGTAGGGTTACTAGCGGGGGGTAGAGAGACCCAGTACTTC
TRBD2 TRBJ2-7 TRBV29-1 13 once CSVEKSGRDEQYF TGCAGCGTTGAAAAAAGCGGGAGAGACGAGCAGTACTTC
- TRBJ2-1 TRBV19 18 - CASSGGPTRGPINNEQFF TGTGCCAGTAGTGGGGGACCAACCAGGGGCCCTATTAACAATGAGCAGTTCTTC
- TRBJ1-3 TRBV28 19 - CASNVGGRSSFPDGNTIYF TGTGCCAGCAATGTGGGCGGCAGGTCTTCTTTCCCAGATGGAAACACCATATATTTT
TRBD2 TRBJ2-5 TRBV5-1 15 - CASSLGTSGAETQYF TGCGCCAGCAGCTTGGGGACTAGCGGGGCGGAGACCCAGTACTTC
- TRBJ2-7 TRBV27 15 - CASKRVANYPQVQYF TGTGCCAGCAAGAGAGTAGCGAACTACCCCCAGGTCCAGTACTTC
- TRBJ2-2 TRBV28 15 - CASSSGTLYTGELFF TGTGCCAGCAGTTCCGGGACACTTTACACCGGGGAGCTGTTTTTT
- TRBJ2-7 TRBV19 15 - CASRRGTDSSYEQYF TGTGCCAGTAGAAGAGGCACAGATAGCTCCTACGAGCAGTACTTC
- TRBJ1-5 TRBV7-2 13 - CASSVQGNQPQHF TGTGCCAGCAGCGTACAGGGAAATCAGCCCCAGCATTTT
TRBD1 TRBJ2-1 TRBV30 16 - CAWSRAGQGVVDEQFF TGTGCCTGGAGTCGCGCGGGACAGGGGGTTGTGGATGAGCAGTTCTTC
TRBD1 TRBJ2-7 TRBV11-2 13 once CASSQGQGYEQYF TGTGCCAGCAGCCAGGGACAGGGTTACGAGCAGTACTTC
TRBD2 TRBJ2-3 TRBV7-9 16 - CASSLGTSGIVDTQYF TGTGCCAGCAGCTTAGGGACTAGCGGGATAGTTGATACGCAGTATTTT
TRBD2 TRBJ2-1 TRBV4-1 15 - CASSRGLAGMDEQFF TGCGCCAGCAGCCGGGGACTAGCGGGGATGGATGAGCAGTTCTTC
- TRBJ2-7 TRBV10-3 12 - CAISESGYEQYF TGTGCCATCAGTGAGTCAGGTTACGAGCAGTACTTC
- TRBJ1-4 TRBV2 14 - CASSGAITNEKLFF TGTGCCAGCAGTGGGGCGATCACTAATGAAAAACTGTTTTTT
- TRBJ1-5 TRBV5-8 15 - CASSLKGVSNQPQHF TGTGCCAGCAGCTTGAAGGGTGTTAGCAATCAGCCCCAGCATTTT
TRBD2 TRBJ2-7 TRBV7-2 15 - CASLPSSGGPYEQYF TGTGCCAGCCTACCTTCTAGCGGGGGGCCCTACGAGCAGTACTTC
- TRBJ2-5 TRBV7-3 13 - CASSFTRQETQYF TGTGCCAGCAGCTTCACCAGGCAAGAGACCCAGTACTTC
- TRBJ2-7 TRBV11-2 19 - CASSLSLRTSGTDGHEQYF TGTGCCAGCAGCTTAAGTCTTAGAACATCCGGGACGGATGGCCACGAGCAGTACTTC
TRBD2 TRBJ2-3 TRBV19 16 - CASTTTGTSGTDTQYF TGTGCCAGTACCACTACCGGGACTAGCGGCACAGATACGCAGTATTTT
TRBD2 TRBJ2-3 TRBV29-1 15 - CSAPPTSGPTDTQYF TGCAGCGCCCCCCCTACTAGCGGCCCCACAGATACGCAGTATTTT
- TRBJ1-6 TRBV27 16 - CASSFGGPHRDSPLHF TGTGCCAGCAGTTTTGGCGGCCCACACAGGGATTCACCCCTCCACTTT
TRBD2 TRBJ2-2 TRBV7-3 16 - CASSPGLAGGQGELFF TGTGCCAGCAGCCCCGGACTAGCGGGGGGGCAGGGGGAGCTGTTTTTT
- TRBJ2-7 TRBV13 13 - CASSRQASYEQYF TGTGCCAGCAGCCGACAGGCGTCCTACGAGCAGTACTTC
TRBD1 TRBJ1-1 TRBV6-5 13 - CASMGDRNTEAFF TGTGCCAGCATGGGGGACAGAAACACTGAAGCTTTCTTT
- TRBJ1-1 TRBV5-3 12 - CARSGLRPEAFF TGTGCCAGAAGCGGGCTAAGACCCGAAGCTTTCTTT
- TRBJ1-3 TRBV5-1 12 once CATRDTGNTIYF TGCGCCACCAGGGACACGGGAAACACCATATATTTT
- TRBJ2-7 TRBV11-3 13 - CASSQGPSYEQYF TGTGCCAGCAGCCAAGGACCCTCCTACGAGCAGTACTTC
TRBD1 TRBJ1-1 TRBV11-2 13 - CASSLTGRAEAFF TGTGCCAGCAGCTTGACAGGGCGAGCTGAAGCTTTCTTT
TRBD2 TRBJ2-3 TRBV5-6 17 - CASSLGRLAGEVDTQYF TGTGCCAGCAGCTTGGGCCGACTAGCGGGAGAGGTAGATACGCAGTATTTT
- TRBJ1-2 TRBV5-5 13 - CASSSTWADGYTF TGTGCCAGCAGTTCCACCTGGGCGGATGGCTACACCTTC
- TRBJ1-1 TRBV18 15 once CASSPLSDMNTEAFF TGTGCCAGCTCACCACTCTCAGATATGAACACTGAAGCTTTCTTT
- TRBJ1-1 TRBV14 14 - CASSQVEFGTEAFF TGTGCCAGCAGCCAAGTTGAATTCGGCACTGAAGCTTTCTTT